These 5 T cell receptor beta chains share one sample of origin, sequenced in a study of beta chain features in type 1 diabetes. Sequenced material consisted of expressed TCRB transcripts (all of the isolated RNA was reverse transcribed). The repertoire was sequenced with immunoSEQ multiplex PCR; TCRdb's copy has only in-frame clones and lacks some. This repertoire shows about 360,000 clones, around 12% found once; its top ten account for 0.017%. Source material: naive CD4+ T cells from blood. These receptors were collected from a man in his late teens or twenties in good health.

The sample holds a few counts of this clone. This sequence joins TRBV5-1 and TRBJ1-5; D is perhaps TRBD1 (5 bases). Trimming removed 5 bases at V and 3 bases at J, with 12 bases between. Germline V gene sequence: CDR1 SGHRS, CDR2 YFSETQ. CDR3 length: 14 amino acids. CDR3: CASSPGGNNQPQHF. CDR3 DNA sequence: TGCGCCAGCAGTCCGGGGGGAAACAATCAGCCCCAGCATTTT.

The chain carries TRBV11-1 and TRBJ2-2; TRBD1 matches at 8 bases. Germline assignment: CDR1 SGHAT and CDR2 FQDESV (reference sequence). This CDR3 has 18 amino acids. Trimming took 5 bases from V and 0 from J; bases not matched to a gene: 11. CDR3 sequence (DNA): TGTGCCAGCAGCCATGGACAGGGCTGGGACGCGAACACCGGGGAGCTGTTTTTT. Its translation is CASSHGQGWDANTGELFF.

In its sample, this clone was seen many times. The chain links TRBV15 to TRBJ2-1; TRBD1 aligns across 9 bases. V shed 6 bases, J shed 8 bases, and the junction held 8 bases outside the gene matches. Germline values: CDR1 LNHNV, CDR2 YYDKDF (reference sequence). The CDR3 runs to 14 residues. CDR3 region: CATRNPGQGDEQFF. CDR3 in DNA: TGTGCCACCAGGAACCCGGGACAGGGCGATGAGCAGTTCTTC.

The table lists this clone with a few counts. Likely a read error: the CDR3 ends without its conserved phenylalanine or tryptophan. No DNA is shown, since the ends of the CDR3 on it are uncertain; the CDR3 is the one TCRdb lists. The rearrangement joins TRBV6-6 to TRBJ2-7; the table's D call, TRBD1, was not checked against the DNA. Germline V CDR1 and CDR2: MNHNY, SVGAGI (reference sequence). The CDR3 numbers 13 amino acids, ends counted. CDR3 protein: CASSYQSGQGVCI.

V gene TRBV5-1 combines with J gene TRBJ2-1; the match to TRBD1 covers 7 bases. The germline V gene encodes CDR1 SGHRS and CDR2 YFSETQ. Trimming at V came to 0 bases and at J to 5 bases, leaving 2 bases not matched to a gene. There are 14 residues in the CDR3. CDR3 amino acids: CASSLGQGNNEQFF. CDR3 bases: TGCGCCAGCAGCTTGGGACAGGGTAACAATGAGCAGTTCTTC. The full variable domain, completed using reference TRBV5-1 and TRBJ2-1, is KAGVTQTPRYLIKTRGQQVTLSCSPISGHRSVSWYQQTPGQGLQFLFEYFSETQRNKGNFPGRFSGRQFSNSRSEMNVSTLELGDSALYLCASSLGQGNNEQFFGPGTRLTVL.